This paragraph reports one TCR beta chain. Its antigen is unknown. Library construction for TCR beta used iRepertoire HTBI primers and Arm-PCR of CDR3 regions. A single record per CDR3 protein comes from TCRdb applying MiXCR to the multiplex PCR reads. This table holds about 520,000 distinct CDR3 sequences, around 11% found once. Specified time point: newly diagnosed GD, antithyroid drugs for less than 3 months. PBMC RNA was the source of the TCR library. Germline-derived CDR1 and CDR2 are MNHNS and SASEGT. V dropped 6 bases and J dropped 10; count of bases not matched to a gene: 10. CDR3 length: 14 residues. This sample is drawn from a study of regulatory T cells in long-lasting Graves disease. Findings of the study overall: Preferential use of TRBV28, TRBJ1-2 and TRBJ2-5 was seen in persistent disease.

These records were also assigned to another study, of T cells in Graves' hyperthyroidism and ophthalmopathy. As reported in that work: Uncontrolled infections, other autoimmune diseases, pregnancy or lactation led to exclusion of patients. In validation, the model predicted ophthalmopathy. These predictions came a median roughly 6.5 months before onset.

This sequence joins TRBV6-1 and TRBJ2-3, with 10 nucleotides matching TRBD1. Sequenced here: peripheral blood mononuclear cells (PBMCs), sampled at new diagnosis, from a patient treated with antithyroid drugs. The receptor comes from a woman younger than 45 with Graves disease. CDR3 DNA sequence: TGTGCCAGCAGACCCCCGGGACAGGGGACGTCGCAGTATTTT. Its protein is CASRPPGQGTSQYF.